This T cell receptor (beta chain) appears in the sequencing data of a study of CD8 T cells in ankylosing spondylitis. Study outcomes and limitations: Past studies reported some motif variants in reactive arthritis synovial fluid and blood. Disease-linked clones displayed a CD8+ phenotype and appeared relatively rarely in peripheral blood. Within ankylosing spondylitis blood, a TCR beta motif made up of seven or eight highly homologous variants appeared to be characteristic.

CDR1 and CDR2 (germline): SGHRS, YFSETQ. The CDR3 spans 16 residues. V lost 1 base, J lost 1 base, and 7 bases stayed unmatched. TCRdb fed the 5' RACE reads into MiXCR, producing one record per CDR3 protein. The table shows about 750,000 distinct CDR3 sequences, with around 20% occurring only once. Concerning this clonotype itself: Its matching antigen is unknown.

The sequencing sample was made of blood, either unsorted or a sorted T cell fraction (not recorded which). The clonotype comes from a male donor with ankylosing spondylitis. The chain is built from TRBV5-1 and TRBJ2-7; 8 nucleotides align to TRBD1. The DNA of the CDR3 is TGCGCCAGCAGCTTGCTCGTCCAGGGGGCATCCTACGAGCAGTACTTC. Translation: CASSLLVQGASYEQYF.